The clone carrying this T cell receptor beta chain was recorded only once. Its target is not known. The sample carries other DNA sequences with the same CDR3. This entry belongs to a study of graft-versus-host responses after intestinal transplantation. Sequenced by immunoSEQ multiplex PCR; TCRdb stores in-frame clones only, minus some. The sample carries approximately 20,000 clones, around 72% recorded once. Study conclusions and caveats: The authors found GvH clones in recipient marrow, some appearing first in ileum or blood.

This CDR3 spans 12 amino acids. Between the trimmed V and J ends, which lost 3 bases and 5 bases, there was a span of 8 bases. Germline V CDR1 and CDR2: SEHNR, FQNEAQ (reference sequence). Lamina propria and intraepithelial lymphocytes were released by processing graft tissue. This sample comprised ileum tissue, obtained approximately 20 days after intestinal transplant. The origin of this receptor is a human patient who received an intestinal transplant, so some T cells may come from the graft donor. V and J are TRBV7-9 and TRBJ2-7; D is possibly TRBD2 (5 bases). The CDR3 DNA reads TGTGCCAGCAGCTTTTCCGGGAACGAGCAGTACTTC. Translating it yields CASSFSGNEQYF.